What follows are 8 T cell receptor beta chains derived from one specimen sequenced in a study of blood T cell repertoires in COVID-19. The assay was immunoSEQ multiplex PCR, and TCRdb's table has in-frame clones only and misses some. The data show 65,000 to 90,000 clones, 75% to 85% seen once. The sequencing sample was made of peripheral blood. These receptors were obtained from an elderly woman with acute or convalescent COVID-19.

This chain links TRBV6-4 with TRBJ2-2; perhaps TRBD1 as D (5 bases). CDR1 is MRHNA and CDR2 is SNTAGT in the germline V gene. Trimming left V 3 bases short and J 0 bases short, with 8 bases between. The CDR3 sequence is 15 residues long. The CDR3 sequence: CASSERTPNTGELFF. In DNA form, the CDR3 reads TGTGCCAGCAGTGAACGGACACCGAACACCGGGGAGCTGTTTTTT.

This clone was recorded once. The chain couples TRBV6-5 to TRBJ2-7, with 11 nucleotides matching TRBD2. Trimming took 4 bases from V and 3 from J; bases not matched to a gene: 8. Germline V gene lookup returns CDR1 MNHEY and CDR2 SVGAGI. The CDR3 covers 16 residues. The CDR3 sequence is CASSLTLAGAYYEQYF. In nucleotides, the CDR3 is TGTGCCAGCAGTTTAACACTAGCGGGGGCCTACTACGAGCAGTACTTC.

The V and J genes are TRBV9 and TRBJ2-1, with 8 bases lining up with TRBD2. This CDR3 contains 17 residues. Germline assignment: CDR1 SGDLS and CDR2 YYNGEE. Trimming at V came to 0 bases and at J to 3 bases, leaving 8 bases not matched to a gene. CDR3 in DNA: TGTGCCAGCAGCGTAGGGGGAGCGGGAGTAAGCTACAATGAGCAGTTCTTC. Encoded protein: CASSVGGAGVSYNEQFF. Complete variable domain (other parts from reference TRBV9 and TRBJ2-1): DSGVTQTPKHLITATGQRVTLRCSPRSGDLSVYWYQQSLDQGLQFLIQYYNGEERAKGNILERFSAQQFPDLHSELNLSSLELGDSALYFCASSVGGAGVSYNEQFFGPGTRLTVL.

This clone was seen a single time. This chain's CDR3 is CASSAQAGGDYEQYF. The CDR3 coding sequence is TGTGCCAGCAGCGCCCAAGCGGGAGGGGACTACGAGCAGTACTTC. J is TRBJ2-7 and V is TRBV6-5; 10 bases fit TRBD2. The junction had 8 bases not matched to a gene; V was cut back by 6 bases and J by 3 bases. The CDR3 sequence is 15 residues long. Germline CDR1 reads MNHEY; CDR2 reads SVGAGI.

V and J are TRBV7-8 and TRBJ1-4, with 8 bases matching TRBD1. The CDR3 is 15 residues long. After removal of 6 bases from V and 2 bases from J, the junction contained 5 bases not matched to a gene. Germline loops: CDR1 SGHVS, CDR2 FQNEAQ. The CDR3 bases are TGTGCCAGCAGTTACAGGGGGGGGACTAATGAAAAACTGTTTTTT. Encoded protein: CASSYRGGTNEKLFF.

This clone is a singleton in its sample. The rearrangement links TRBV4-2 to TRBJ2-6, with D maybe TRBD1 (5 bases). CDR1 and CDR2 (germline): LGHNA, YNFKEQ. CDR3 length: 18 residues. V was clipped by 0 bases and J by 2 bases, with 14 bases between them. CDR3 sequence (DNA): TGTGCCAGCAGCCAAGAGATATATCAGACAGCTGGGGCCAACGTCCTGACTTTC. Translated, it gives CASSQEIYQTAGANVLTF.

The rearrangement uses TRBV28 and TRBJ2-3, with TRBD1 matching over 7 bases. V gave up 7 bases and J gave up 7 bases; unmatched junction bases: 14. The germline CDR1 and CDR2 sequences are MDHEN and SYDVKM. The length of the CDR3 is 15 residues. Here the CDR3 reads CASTLTGWERNTQYF. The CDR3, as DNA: TGTGCCAGCACCTTGACAGGGTGGGAGCGGAATACGCAGTATTTT.

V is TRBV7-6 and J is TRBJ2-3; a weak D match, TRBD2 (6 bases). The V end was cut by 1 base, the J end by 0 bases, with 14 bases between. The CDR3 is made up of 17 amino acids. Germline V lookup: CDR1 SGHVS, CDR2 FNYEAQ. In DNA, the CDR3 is TGTGCCAGCAGCTTAGACTCCTTAGCGGCTAGCACAGATACGCAGTATTTT. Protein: CASSLDSLAASTDTQYF.